The present TCR beta chain was sequenced within a study of shared clonotypes between healthy human individuals. Study overall: Each donor had three CD4 naive, three CD4 memory, two CD8 naive and one CD8 memory plate. Study-wide results and caveats: The study generally estimated greater richness for naive than memory subsets.

As for this clone: The antigen remains unidentified.

After removal of 2 bases from V and 4 bases from J, the junction contained 7 bases not matched to a gene. Germline CDR1 reads GTSNPN; CDR2 reads SVGIG (reference sequence). The CDR3 is 17 amino acids. Profiled with immunoSEQ multiplex PCR; TCRdb holds only in-frame clones, not every one. The sample carries approximately 2.3 million clones, approximately 95% recorded once. This chain connects TRBV30 to TRBJ2-6; 11 bases match TRBD1. Sequences were obtained from naive CD4+ T cells from PBMCs. The subset was: CD45RA+ positively selected. The clonotype comes from a young man in good health. Some clones in this sample may be carry-over from other donors' samples. The CDR3 is CAWSYGTGGSGANVLTF. The CDR3 coding sequence is TGTGCCTGGAGTTACGGGACAGGGGGGTCCGGGGCCAACGTCCTGACTTTC. Filled out from reference TRBV30 and TRBJ2-6, the complete variable domain reads SQTIHQWPATLVQPVGSPLSLECTVEGTSNPNLYWYRQAAGRGLQLLFYSVGIGQISSEVPQNLSASRPQDRQFILSSKKLLLSDSGFYLCAWSYGTGGSGANVLTFGAGSRLTVL.